Below, 13 T cell receptor beta chains from the same sample are listed, as sequenced in a study of technical replicates of blood from a handful of donors. The protocol was immunoSEQ multiplex PCR, while the TCRdb copy is restricted to in-frame clones and leaves out a portion. The sample lists under 65,000 clones, 95% to 96% seen once, with under 0.45% in the top ten. The sample comprised T cells isolated from PBMCs. The receptor set was obtained from a human donor in good health.

The chain is built from TRBV7-2 and TRBJ1-2; 8 positions agree with TRBD1. Per the germline V gene, CDR1 is SGHTA and CDR2 is FQGNSA. V gave up 10 bases and J gave up 4 bases; unmatched junction bases: 11. The CDR3 length is 14 residues. The CDR3 here is CATTDRVISYGYTF. In nucleotides, the CDR3 is TGTGCCACTACGGACAGGGTGATATCCTATGGCTACACCTTC.

The rearrangement uses TRBV7-9 and TRBJ1-1, with 9 bases lining up with TRBD1. The V segment lost 5 bases and the J segment 7 bases; nucleotides outside the gene matches: 8. This CDR3 comprises 14 residues. CDR1 and CDR2 from the germline V gene are SEHNR and FQNEAQ (reference sequence). CDR3 sequence reads: CASSIDRGRDEAFF. CDR3 DNA sequence: TGTGCCAGCAGCATCGACAGGGGGAGGGATGAAGCTTTCTTT.

This chain links TRBV6-5 with TRBJ1-1, with 8 positions matching TRBD1. The CDR3 extends over 14 amino acids. With V trimmed by 6 bases and J by 1 base, 4 bases remained unmatched. From germline, CDR1 is MNHEY and CDR2 SVGAGI. Here the CDR3 DNA reads TGTGCCAGCAGCGGCGGGACAGGGAACACTGAAGCTTTCTTT. Translation gives CASSGGTGNTEAFF.

The J gene is TRBJ2-7, the V gene TRBV11-2; no definite D call. Between the trimmed V and J ends, which lost 3 bases and 3 bases, there was a span of 3 bases. CDR1 is SGHAT, CDR2 FQNNGV, per germline. The CDR3 runs 11 residues. The CDR3 loop reads CASSFHYEQYF. For the CDR3, the DNA is TGTGCCAGCAGCTTTCACTACGAGCAGTACTTC. Supplemented by reference TRBV11-2 and TRBJ2-7, the full variable domain reads EAGVAQSPRYKIIEKRQSVAFWCNPISGHATLYWYQQILGQGPKLLIQFQNNGVVDDSQLPKDRFSAERLKGVDSTLKIQPAKLEDSAVYLCASSFHYEQYFGPGTRLTVT.

The CDR3 sequence: CASSLVRVDYGYTF. The CDR3 DNA follows: TGTGCCAGCAGCTTAGTACGGGTGGACTATGGCTACACCTTC. The rearrangement joins TRBV7-8 to TRBJ1-2; D not resolved. The germline V and J ends were trimmed by 1 base and 3 bases, with 9 bases remaining between them. Germline CDR1 is SGHVS and CDR2 is FQNEAQ. The CDR3 sequence is 14 residues long.

The V gene is TRBV2, the J gene TRBJ2-7; no definite D call. Trimming shortened V by 4 bases and J by 4 bases, and 11 bases separated the two germline ends. Germline V gene lookup returns CDR1 SNHLY and CDR2 FYNNEI. The CDR3 consists of 13 residues. Written as DNA, the CDR3 is TGTGCCAGCAGTGGGCAGGTTGCTTACGAGCAGTACTTC. Translation: CASSGQVAYEQYF.

A single count supports this clone. The V and J genes are TRBV27 and TRBJ2-3; D is ambiguous. There are 13 residues in the CDR3. CDR1 and CDR2 (germline): MNHEY, SMNVEV (reference sequence). The ends were cut back, 4 bases at V and 0 bases at J, with 5 bases in the middle. The CDR3 protein is CASSYSSTDTQYF. CDR3 bases: TGTGCCAGCAGTTACTCCAGCACAGATACGCAGTATTTT.

The V call is TRBV9, the J call TRBJ2-3; the D is unclear. Germline values: CDR1 SGDLS, CDR2 YYNGEE. CDR3 length: 13 amino acids. V lost 4 bases and J 0 bases, leaving 6 bases between the germline ends. CDR3 region: CASSPGSTDTQYF. DNA of the CDR3: TGTGCCAGCAGCCCCGGGAGCACAGATACGCAGTATTTT.

The rearrangement uses TRBV19 and TRBJ1-1, with D hard to call. The germline V gene encodes CDR1 LNHDA and CDR2 SQIVND (reference sequence). The CDR3 is made up of 13 amino acids. Trimming took off 3 bases at V and 1 base at J, with 6 bases between the two ends. CDR3 sequence: CASSIESNTEAFF. The CDR3 DNA sequence: TGTGCCAGTAGTATTGAGTCGAACACTGAAGCTTTCTTT.

The genes are TRBV11-3 and TRBJ2-5; perhaps TRBD1 as D (6 bases). This CDR3 has 16 residues. V was pared by 2 bases and J by 3 bases, with 16 bases between. Per germline, CDR1 SGHNT and CDR2 YENEEA. CDR3 DNA sequence: TGTGCCAGCAGCTTAACGATCAGGGGTCCTAAAGAGACCCAGTACTTC. Amino acid sequence: CASSLTIRGPKETQYF.

The chain combines TRBV29-1 with TRBJ1-2, with unresolved D. V lost 3 bases and J 3 bases, leaving 8 bases between the germline ends. CDR1 SQVTM and CDR2 ANQGSEA come from the germline V gene. There are 12 residues in the CDR3. CDR3: CSVDASDYGYTF. As DNA, the CDR3 is TGCAGCGTTGATGCCAGCGACTATGGCTACACCTTC.

The chain is built from TRBV19 and TRBJ1-1; perhaps TRBD1 as D (6 bases). Germline CDR1 and CDR2: LNHDA and SQIVND (reference sequence). The V and J ends lost 8 bases and 3 bases respectively, with 16 bases between them. The CDR3 length is 14 residues. This CDR3 is CASHLTGLDTEAFF. CDR3 nucleotides: TGTGCCAGTCACCTAACAGGGTTGGACACTGAAGCTTTCTTT. The full variable domain, its missing parts supplied by reference TRBV19 and TRBJ1-1, is DGGITQSPKYLFRKEGQNVTLSCEQNLNHDAMYWYRQDPGQGLRLIYYSQIVNDFQKGDIAEGYSVSREKKESFPLTVTSAQKNPTAFYLCASHLTGLDTEAFFGQGTRLTVV.

V is TRBV6-5 and J is TRBJ2-6; D might be TRBD1 (6 bases). The CDR3 is made up of 13 amino acids. CDR1 and CDR2 from the germline V gene are MNHEY and SVGAGI. Trimming cost V 7 bases and J 4 bases, with 8 bases left between them. The CDR3 loop reads CASTGGGANVLTF. CDR3 DNA: TGTGCCAGCACTGGGGGCGGGGCCAACGTCCTGACTTTC.